This entry concerns a single TCR beta chain. This specimen comes from a study of cytomegalovirus exposure and HLA in healthy donors. From germline, CDR1 is SNHLY and CDR2 FYNNEI. Between the trimmed V and J ends, which lost 4 bases and 2 bases, there was a span of 8 bases. There are 13 residues in the CDR3. Clones were read by immunoSEQ multiplex PCR, and TCRdb kept only the in-frame ones, dropping some. The table shows more than 55,000 clones, with roughly 87% occurring only once. The sequence derives from a woman between 18 and 29 years old in good health and CMV-seronegative. The gene calls are TRBV2 and TRBJ2-5; D is unresolved. Source material: PBMCs. CDR3 sequence reads: CASSVQTQETQYF. CDR3 in DNA: TGTGCCAGCAGTGTCCAAACTCAAGAGACCCAGTACTTC.